A single sample is the source of the 16 T cell receptor beta chains below, sequenced in a study of early T cells in non-severe SARS-CoV-2 infection. TCRdb called the 5' RACE reads again in MiXCR, with one record for every CDR3 protein. The sample yields tens of thousands of distinct CDR3 sequences, less than 15% seen once. The sample taken for sequencing was whole blood. The receptors stem from an adult who was a healthcare worker with PCR-confirmed SARS-CoV-2 infection or an uninfected control (not recorded which).

This clonotype was detected a few times. The chain employs TRBV10-1 and TRBJ2-1, with TRBD2 matching 13 bases. Losses at the gene ends were 2 bases for V and 4 bases for J; bases not matched to a gene: 2. This CDR3 region has 16 residues. CDR1 and CDR2 from the germline V gene are WNHNN and SYGVQD (reference sequence). CDR3 DNA: TGCGCCAGCAGTGAGACTAGCGGGGGGGCGTACAATGAGCAGTTCTTC. Translation: CASSETSGGAYNEQFF.

This clonotype was found many times. The chain carries TRBV20-1 and TRBJ2-3; D call uncertain. Germline V CDR1 and CDR2: DFQATT, SNEGSKA (reference sequence). CDR3 length: 14 amino acids. The ends were cut back, 2 bases at V and 2 bases at J, with 11 bases in the middle. As DNA, the CDR3 is TGCAGTGCTAGACGCAGCGATCTCACAGATACGCAGTATTTT. Its protein is CSARRSDLTDTQYF.

J is TRBJ2-1 and V is TRBV4-3; D not certain. Germline lookup yields CDR1 LGHNA and CDR2 YSLEER. This CDR3 has 14 residues. V was cut by 3 bases and J by 3 bases, with 9 bases left in between. In DNA, the CDR3 is TGCGCCAGCAGCCAGTTAGACAACTACAATGAGCAGTTCTTC. It translates to CASSQLDNYNEQFF.

This chain uses TRBV29-1 with TRBJ2-3, with a weak D call TRBD1 (5 bases). The V end was cut by 3 bases, the J end by 0 bases, with 19 bases between. CDR3 size: 17 residues. Germline CDR1 is SQVTM and CDR2 is ANQGSEA. CDR3 residues: CSVDGFFYRFSTDTQYF. The CDR3 DNA reads as TGCAGCGTTGATGGTTTTTTCTACAGGTTTAGCACAGATACGCAGTATTTT.

The chain links TRBV12-5 to TRBJ1-1; 7 nucleotides match TRBD1. The V gene's germline CDR1 is LGHNT and CDR2 FRNRAP. The trim removed 5 bases at V and 1 base at J, leaving 7 bases unmatched. The CDR3 sequence is 15 residues long. CDR3 residues: CASGAQGGANTEAFF. CDR3 DNA sequence: TGTGCTAGTGGTGCGCAGGGGGGAGCGAACACTGAAGCTTTCTTT. The complete variable domain, with remaining parts taken from reference TRBV12-5 and TRBJ1-1, reads DARVTQTPRHKVTEMGQEVTMRCQPILGHNTVFWYRQTMMQGLELLAYFRNRAPLDDSGMPKDRFSAEMPDATLATLKIQPSEPRDSAVYFCASGAQGGANTEAFFGQGTRLTVV.

This clonotype was found many times. This chain joins TRBV6-1 and TRBJ1-6; tentatively, D is TRBD1 (6 bases). Germline V CDR1 and CDR2: MNHNS, SASEGT. With 7 bases removed from V and 8 bases from J, the gap between germline ends came to 21 bases. The CDR3 is made up of 16 amino acids. This chain's CDR3 is CASTLPGTGKHSPLHF. The CDR3 DNA sequence: TGTGCCAGCACCCTTCCGGGCACAGGGAAACATTCACCCCTCCACTTT.

This clonotype was counted a few times. The V call is TRBV5-6, the J call TRBJ1-1, with a possible D match to TRBD1 (6 bases). In germline, CDR1 is SGHDT, CDR2 YYEEEE. This CDR3 spans 14 amino acids. Trimming left V 2 bases short and J 0 bases short, with 8 bases between. The DNA for the CDR3 is TGTGCCAGCAGCTTCGGGGACATGAACACTGAAGCTTTCTTT. Translation gives CASSFGDMNTEAFF.

This sequence joins TRBV6-1 and TRBJ2-1; TRBD2 matches 10 bases. V was clipped by 1 base and J by 6 bases; unmatched bases: 3. The germline V gene encodes CDR1 MNHNS and CDR2 SASEGT. The CDR3 runs to 15 residues. The DNA of the CDR3 is TGTGCCAGCAGTGAAGAAGCGGGGGGGCCCAATGAGCAGTTCTTC. Residues: CASSEEAGGPNEQFF.

This clonotype was detected ten times or more. The chain carries TRBV20-1 and TRBJ2-5, with TRBD2 matching over 8 bases. There are 16 residues in the CDR3. Germline lookup yields CDR1 DFQATT and CDR2 SNEGSKA (reference sequence). Unmatched junction bases numbered 11, after V lost 0 bases and J lost 5 bases. The CDR3 nucleotides read TGCAGTGCTAGAGATGTAGTTAGCGGGGAGGGGGAGACCCAGTACTTC. Translation gives CSARDVVSGEGETQYF.

This clonotype appeared a few times. The V and J genes are TRBV6-6 and TRBJ2-2; tentatively, D is TRBD2 (6 bases). The germline CDR1 and CDR2 sequences are MNHNY and SVGAGI (reference sequence). The CDR3 spans 16 residues. V lost 3 bases and J lost 4, with 15 bases in between. This CDR3 reads CASSYRGGDFTGELFF. CDR3 nucleotide sequence: TGTGCCAGCAGTTATAGGGGCGGGGACTTCACCGGGGAGCTGTTTTTT.

The chain recombines TRBV5-1 with TRBJ1-4; D is perhaps TRBD1 (5 bases). The CDR3 has 14 residues. In germline, CDR1 is SGHRS, CDR2 YFSETQ. V dropped 1 base and J dropped 5 bases, with 9 bases sitting between them. CDR3 coding DNA: TGCGCCAGCAGCTTGTACAAGGGGAATGAAAAACTGTTTTTT. It translates to CASSLYKGNEKLFF.

This clonotype was picked up a small number of times. The V and J genes are TRBV3-1 and TRBJ1-6, with 9 bases lining up with TRBD1. Germline CDR1 and CDR2: LGHDT and YNNKEL (reference sequence). The V segment lost 2 bases and the J segment 6 bases; nucleotides outside the gene matches: 8. This CDR3 is built from 17 residues. The CDR3 reads CASSQISGQGFNSPLHF. The CDR3 region has the DNA TGTGCCAGCAGCCAAATCTCGGGACAGGGATTTAATTCACCCCTCCACTTT.

This rearrangement joins TRBV2 to TRBJ1-5; tentatively, D is TRBD1 (5 bases). V was clipped by 2 bases and J by 4 bases, with 9 bases between them. Germline V gene lookup returns CDR1 SNHLY and CDR2 FYNNEI. The CDR3 length is 14 residues. CDR3 amino acids: CASSEQGRNQPQHF. The CDR3, as DNA: TGTGCCAGCAGTGAACAGGGCAGGAATCAGCCCCAGCATTTT.

The chain recombines TRBV12-3 or TRBV12-4 with TRBJ2-7; 9 positions match TRBD1. V dropped 6 bases and J dropped 5; count of bases not matched to a gene: 5. This CDR3 has 13 amino acids. CDR3 protein: CASRTGGWDEQYF. For the CDR3, the DNA is TGTGCCAGCAGAACAGGGGGCTGGGACGAGCAGTACTTC.

This chain uses TRBV12-2 with TRBJ1-6; TRBD1, as called in the table, went unchecked against the DNA. TRBV12-2 is tagged as a pseudogene. The CDR3 runs to 15 residues. CDR3 bases: TGTGCAAGTCGCACCACCACAGGGTTGCAATCACCCCTCCACTTT. Translating gives CASRTTTGLQSPLHF.

The chain employs TRBV5-1 and TRBJ1-2; D is undetermined. This CDR3 spans 17 amino acids. The germline gives CDR1 SGHRS, CDR2 YFSETQ. The V gene lost 0 bases and the J gene lost 6 bases, with 21 bases spanning the gap. CDR3 nucleotides: TGCGCCAGCAGCTTGGATCCCGGCCTACAGAGAACTAATGGCTACACCTTC. Translated, it gives CASSLDPGLQRTNGYTF.